Below, 3 T cell receptor beta chains from the same sample are listed, as sequenced in a study of CD8 T cells in Susac syndrome. With random hexamers, 0.5 to 1 ug RNA was reverse transcribed. Using its own MiXCR run on the immunoSEQ multiplex PCR reads, TCRdb lists one record per CDR3 protein. The data show over 350,000 distinct CDR3 sequences, more than 80% seen once. Sequenced input: CD8+ T cells from PBMCs. The receptors derive from a human donor with multiple sclerosis.

V and J are TRBV10-3 and TRBJ2-3, with D possibly called TRBD1 or TRBD2 (6 bases each). The V and J ends lost 4 bases and 6 bases respectively, with 20 bases between them. CDR1 is ENHRY, CDR2 SYGVKD, per germline. The CDR3 loop spans 16 amino acids. The CDR3 region is CAISVSPGASGDTQYF. In DNA, the CDR3 is TGTGCCATCAGTGTATCCCCAGGGGCGAGCGGGGATACGCAGTATTTT.

This rearrangement joins TRBV7-9 to TRBJ1-1, with unresolved D. Germline CDR1 is SEHNR and CDR2 is FQNEAQ (reference sequence). V gave up 2 bases and J gave up 5 bases, with 18 bases separating them. The CDR3 has 16 amino acids. This CDR3 reads CASSLWVRGGWTEAFF. CDR3 DNA: TGTGCCAGCAGCTTATGGGTACGGGGAGGATGGACTGAAGCTTTCTTT.

This clonotype showed up just a few times. The chain links TRBV10-3 to TRBJ2-7; D not certain. The CDR3 is 13 residues long. From germline, CDR1 is ENHRY and CDR2 SYGVKD. Trimming cost V 0 bases and J 2 bases, with 5 bases left between them. The CDR3 bases are TGTGCCATCAGTGAGTCCGAAGCCTACGAGCAGTACTTC. It codes for CAISESEAYEQYF.